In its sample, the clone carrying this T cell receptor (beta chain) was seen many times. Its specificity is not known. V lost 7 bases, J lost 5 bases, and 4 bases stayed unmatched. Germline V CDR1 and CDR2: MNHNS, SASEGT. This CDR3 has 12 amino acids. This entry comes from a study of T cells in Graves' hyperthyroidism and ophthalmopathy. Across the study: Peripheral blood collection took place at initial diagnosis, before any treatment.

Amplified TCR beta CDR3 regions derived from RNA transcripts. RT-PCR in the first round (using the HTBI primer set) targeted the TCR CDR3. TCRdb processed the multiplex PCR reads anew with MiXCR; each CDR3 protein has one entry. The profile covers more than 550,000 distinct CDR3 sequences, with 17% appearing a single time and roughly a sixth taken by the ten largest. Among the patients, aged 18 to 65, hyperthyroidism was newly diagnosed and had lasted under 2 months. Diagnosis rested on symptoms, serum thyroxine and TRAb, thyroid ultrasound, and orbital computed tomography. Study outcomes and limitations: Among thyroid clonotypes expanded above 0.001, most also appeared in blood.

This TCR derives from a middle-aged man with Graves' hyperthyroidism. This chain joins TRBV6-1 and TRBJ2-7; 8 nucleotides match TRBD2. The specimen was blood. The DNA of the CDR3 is TGTGCCAGCAAGACTAGCGCGGACGAGCAGTACTTC. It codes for CASKTSADEQYF.